The sample holds a few counts of the clone carrying this T cell receptor (beta chain). This CDR3 region has 13 residues. The V end lost 3 bases, the J end lost 0 bases, and 5 bases lay between the germline ends. Germline CDR1 reads DFQATT; CDR2 reads SNEGSKA (reference sequence). This sample was taken from a study of T-cell reconstitution after alpha-beta-depleted transplantation in children. Researchers prepared the TCRbeta library using unique molecular identifiers, the study reports. Via MiXCR, TCRdb re-called the PCR reads, giving one row per CDR3 protein. The sample gives 900,000 or so distinct CDR3 sequences, less than 20% of which show up once; approximately 4.5% is in the top ten.

This sequence joins TRBV20-1 and TRBJ2-2; D remains unclear. The sequence was collected from a male patient aged 10-17 years who had a stem cell transplant for acute lymphoblastic leukemia, so the T cells may come from the graft donor. The sample was PBMCs, mostly from graft donor cells, taken 360 days after TCRalphabeta/CD19-depleted stem cell transplant. CDR3 sequence: CSASKANTGELFF. The CDR3 nucleotides are TGCAGTGCTAGTAAAGCGAACACCGGGGAGCTGTTTTTT.